The next 30 T cell receptor beta chains were all read from a single sample in a study of identifying expanded T cells in peripheral blood. Clones were sequenced by immunoSEQ multiplex PCR, and TCRdb holds only the in-frame ones, with some missing. The sample includes 81,000 or so clones, about 83% of them seen just once. The sequencing sample was made of blood. These receptors were collected from a person between 18 and 69 years old in good health.

The gene calls are TRBV11-2 and TRBJ1-5; possible D gene TRBD1, 5 bases. V was cut by 3 bases and J by 0 bases, with 9 bases left in between. The CDR3 totals 15 residues. Germline CDR1 SGHAT, CDR2 FQNNGV. CDR3 DNA sequence: TGTGCCAGCAGCTTGGGGGGAAATAGCAATCAGCCCCAGCATTTT. Protein product: CASSLGGNSNQPQHF.

The chain uses TRBV4-1 and TRBJ2-3; D might be TRBD2 (6 bases). The germline gives CDR1 MGHRA, CDR2 YSYEKL. The CDR3 is made up of 16 amino acids. With 4 bases removed from V and 2 bases from J, the gap between germline ends came to 16 bases. CDR3 coding DNA: TGCGCCAGCAGCCTCGAATTAGCGGAGTCCACAGATACGCAGTATTTT. It codes for CASSLELAESTDTQYF.

The chain joins TRBV2 to TRBJ2-7, with 13 nucleotides matching TRBD2. The CDR3 is 15 amino acids. The V gene's germline CDR1 is SNHLY and CDR2 FYNNEI. The trim removed 2 bases at V and 4 bases at J, leaving 2 bases unmatched. CDR3 DNA sequence: TGTGCCAGCAGTGAAATACTAGCGGGGGGGTACGAGCAGTACTTC. It translates to CASSEILAGGYEQYF.

V gene TRBV9 combines with J gene TRBJ2-2; 7 nucleotides line up with TRBD2. V was pared by 0 bases and J by 3 bases, with 5 bases of the junction left unmatched. CDR3 length equals 16 residues. Germline loops: CDR1 SGDLS, CDR2 YYNGEE. CDR3 bases: TGTGCCAGCAGCGTAGCTCAGGGAGGGTACACCGGGGAGCTGTTTTTT. This codes for CASSVAQGGYTGELFF.

The V gene is TRBV14, the J gene TRBJ2-5; weak D call: TRBD2 (6 bases). The CDR3 extends over 15 amino acids. Trimming removed 1 base at V and 6 bases at J, with 15 bases between. From germline, CDR1 is SGHDN and CDR2 FVKESK. The CDR3 sequence: CASSQVLGGAKTQYF. CDR3 nucleotide sequence: TGTGCCAGCAGCCAAGTACTGGGAGGAGCAAAGACCCAGTACTTC.

The CDR3 sequence: CASSQEPGVTDTQYF. The DNA for the CDR3 is TGCGCCAGCAGCCAAGAGCCAGGGGTCACAGATACGCAGTATTTT. V is TRBV4-3 and J is TRBJ2-3; maybe TRBD1 (6 bases). The CDR3 loop spans 15 amino acids. V lost 0 bases and J lost 2, with 9 bases in between. From germline, CDR1 is LGHNA and CDR2 YSLEER.

This chain links TRBV14 with TRBJ2-2, with unresolved D. This CDR3 is built from 13 residues. Trimming took off 1 base at V and 5 bases at J, with 5 bases between the two ends. Per the germline V gene, CDR1 is SGHDN and CDR2 is FVKESK. The CDR3 DNA follows: TGTGCCAGCAGCCAAGCGCTAACCGGGGAGCTGTTTTTT. Translation gives CASSQALTGELFF. The full variable domain, with the rest looked up from reference TRBV14 and TRBJ2-2, is EAGVTQFPSHSVIEKGQTVTLRCDPISGHDNLYWYRRVMGKEIKFLLHFVKESKQDESGMPNNRFLAERTGGTYSTLKVQPAELEDSGVYFCASSQALTGELFFGEGSRLTVL.

The chain joins TRBV7-2 to TRBJ1-2, with D possibly TRBD1 on 5 matching bases. Trimming left V 4 bases short and J 8 bases short, with 17 bases between. This CDR3 is 14 amino acids long. Germline CDR1 reads SGHTA; CDR2 reads FQGNSA. In DNA form, the CDR3 reads TGTGCCAGCAGCTCCGACAGCCAGATGCGGGGCTACACCTTC. This encodes CASSSDSQMRGYTF.

The chain couples TRBV28 to TRBJ1-1, with 8 bases matching TRBD1. CDR1 MDHEN and CDR2 SYDVKM come from the germline V gene. The CDR3 length is 15 residues. Trimming removed 2 bases from V and 1 base from J; junction bases left unmatched: 3. This CDR3 reads CASSLTGTGNTEAFF. The CDR3 DNA sequence: TGTGCCAGCAGTTTAACCGGGACAGGGAACACTGAAGCTTTCTTT.

The chain has TRBV7-2 and TRBJ1-2; maybe TRBD1 (5 bases). This CDR3 has 13 amino acids. V was clipped by 3 bases and J by 6 bases, with 11 bases between them. Germline V gene lookup returns CDR1 SGHTA and CDR2 FQGNSA. Here the CDR3 DNA reads TGTGCCAGCAGCTTTGGGGGGAGTGATGGCTACACCTTC. As protein: CASSFGGSDGYTF.

This clone was picked up one time. The chain links TRBV11-2 to TRBJ2-7, with 10 positions matching TRBD2. Germline CDR1 is SGHAT and CDR2 is FQNNGV. The CDR3 loop spans 15 amino acids. With V trimmed by 4 bases and J by 2 bases, 5 bases remained unmatched. In DNA form, the CDR3 reads TGTGCCAGCAGCTCCTCCAGCGGGAGGGCCTACGAGCAGTACTTC. It encodes CASSSSSGRAYEQYF.

The chain recombines TRBV7-3 with TRBJ1-1; a weak D match, TRBD1 (5 bases). The CDR3 contains 14 residues. V was trimmed by 4 bases and J by 5 bases, leaving 14 bases between them. Germline loops: CDR1 SGHTA, CDR2 FQGTGA. CDR3 amino acids: CASSSLGGETEAFF. For the CDR3, the DNA is TGTGCCAGCAGCTCCTTAGGAGGGGAGACTGAAGCTTTCTTT.

This rearrangement joins TRBV7-3 to TRBJ2-5, with D perhaps being TRBD1 or TRBD2 (7 bases each). The germline V gene encodes CDR1 SGHTA and CDR2 FQGTGA. V was shortened by 5 bases and J by 1 base, with 11 bases between the two germline ends. CDR3 length: 14 residues. CDR3 DNA sequence: TGTGCCAGCAGCCAGGGGGGGATCCAAGAGACCCAGTACTTC. Its translation: CASSQGGIQETQYF.

The chain joins TRBV18 to TRBJ1-4; D is possibly TRBD1 (6 bases). The CDR3 sequence is 17 residues long. Trimming removed 3 bases at V and 4 bases at J, with 18 bases between. Germline V gene data show CDR1 as KGHSH and CDR2 as LQKENI. CDR3 sequence reads: CASSPPGGRGGNEKLFF. The CDR3, as DNA: TGTGCCAGCTCACCCCCCGGGGGCCGAGGCGGTAATGAAAAACTGTTTTTT. The full variable domain, its missing parts supplied by reference TRBV18 and TRBJ1-4, is NAGVMQNPRHLVRRRGQEARLRCSPMKGHSHVYWYRQLPEEGLKFMVYLQKENIIDESGMPKERFSAEFPKEGPSILRIQQVVRGDSAAYFCASSPPGGRGGNEKLFFGSGTQLSVL.

This clone was counted only a few times. The chain links TRBV11-1 to TRBJ1-2; 9 positions match TRBD1. The germline CDR1 and CDR2 sequences are SGHAT and FQDESV (reference sequence). With 5 bases clipped from V and 7 bases from J, the junction kept 8 bases outside the gene matches. This CDR3 has 14 amino acids. In DNA form, the CDR3 reads TGTGCCAGCAGCCCAGCTGGACAGGGGTTTGGCTACACCTTC. Translated, it gives CASSPAGQGFGYTF. Full variable domain (rest looked up from reference TRBV11-1 and TRBJ1-2): EAEVAQSPRYKITEKSQAVAFWCDPISGHATLYWYRQILGQGPELLVQFQDESVVDDSQLPKDRFSAERLKGVDSTLKIQPAELGDSAMYLCASSPAGQGFGYTFGSGTRLTVV.

J is TRBJ2-2 and V is TRBV9, with 11 positions matching TRBD1. Trimming at V came to 3 bases and at J to 5 bases, leaving 6 bases not matched to a gene. The CDR3 loop spans 16 amino acids. Germline lookup yields CDR1 SGDLS and CDR2 YYNGEE. CDR3 in amino acids: CASSARDRGGTGELFF. The CDR3 nucleotides read TGTGCCAGCAGCGCCCGGGACAGGGGGGGAACCGGGGAGCTGTTTTTT.

The chain's CDR3 is CASSLVSSGASGRFF. DNA for the CDR3: TGCGCCAGCAGCTTGGTGTCTAGCGGGGCCTCTGGACGATTCTTC. This chain uses TRBV5-1 with TRBJ2-1; the match to TRBD2 covers 9 bases. V dropped 0 bases and J dropped 16; count of bases not matched to a gene: 14. Germline CDR1 and CDR2: SGHRS and YFSETQ. The CDR3 sequence is 15 residues long.

The chain is built from TRBV5-1 and TRBJ2-7; 13 bases are a match to TRBD2. Germline V gene lookup returns CDR1 SGHRS and CDR2 YFSETQ. This CDR3 comprises 16 residues. V shed 3 bases, J shed 2 bases, and the junction held 5 bases outside the gene matches. CDR3 nucleotide sequence: TGCGCCAGCAGCTCCGGGACTAGCGGGATAGCCTACGAGCAGTACTTC. Its translation: CASSSGTSGIAYEQYF.

This clone has ten or more counts. V gene TRBV6-5 combines with J gene TRBJ1-5; the match to TRBD1 covers 9 bases. With V trimmed by 5 bases and J by 3 bases, 5 bases remained unmatched. The CDR3 consists of 15 residues. Looked up from germline, CDR1 is MNHEY and CDR2 is SVGAGI. CDR3 bases: TGTGCCAGCAGTATGACAGGGGGGTCCAATCAGCCCCAGCATTTT. The encoded protein is CASSMTGGSNQPQHF.

The V gene is TRBV5-1, the J gene TRBJ2-3; D might be TRBD1 or TRBD2, each matching 5 bases. V was cut by 0 bases and J by 4 bases, with 12 bases left in between. From germline, CDR1 is SGHRS and CDR2 YFSETQ. This CDR3 has 15 amino acids. CDR3 DNA: TGCGCCAGCAGCTTGGCCGGGACCCTCCCAGATACGCAGTATTTT. Protein: CASSLAGTLPDTQYF.

The V gene is TRBV18, the J gene TRBJ1-1; D remains unclear. CDR1 KGHSH and CDR2 LQKENI come from the germline V gene. The V end lost 6 bases, the J end lost 1 base, and 9 bases lay between the germline ends. The CDR3 contains 13 residues. The DNA of the CDR3 is TGTGCCAGCTCCCTAACGGAGAACACTGAAGCTTTCTTT. The encoded protein is CASSLTENTEAFF.

This sequence joins TRBV5-6 and TRBJ2-7, with TRBD1 matching 11 bases. The CDR3 spans 14 residues. With 2 bases clipped from V and 6 bases from J, the junction kept 4 bases outside the gene matches. Per the germline V gene, CDR1 is SGHDT and CDR2 is YYEEEE. CDR3 in amino acids: CASSFWTGGVEQYF. The CDR3 nucleotides are TGTGCCAGCAGCTTCTGGACAGGGGGCGTCGAGCAGTACTTC. The full variable domain, with the rest looked up from reference TRBV5-6 and TRBJ2-7, is DAGVTQSPTHLIKTRGQQVTLRCSPKSGHDTVSWYQQALGQGPQFIFQYYEEEERQRGNFPDRFSGHQFPNYSSELNVNALLLGDSALYLCASSFWTGGVEQYFGPGTRLTVT.

The chain links TRBV28 to TRBJ1-6; D not certain. V lost 8 bases and J 0 bases, leaving 14 bases between the germline ends. Germline V gene lookup returns CDR1 MDHEN and CDR2 SYDVKM. There are 16 residues in the CDR3. The chain's CDR3 is CASRDTTSSYNSPLHF. CDR3 sequence (DNA): TGTGCCAGCCGAGACACGACGAGCTCCTATAATTCACCCCTCCACTTT. The full variable domain, with the rest looked up from reference TRBV28 and TRBJ1-6, is DVKVTQSSRYLVKRTGEKVFLECVQDMDHENMFWYRQDPGLGLRLIYFSYDVKMKEKGDIPEGYSVSREKKERFSLILESASTNQTSMYLCASRDTTSSYNSPLHFGNGTRLTVT.

On this clone itself: The sample holds other DNA sequences that translate to the same CDR3. The rearrangement uses TRBV18 and TRBJ2-7; D is perhaps TRBD2 (6 bases). With 0 bases removed from V and 6 bases from J, the gap between germline ends came to 6 bases. There are 12 residues in the CDR3. Per the germline V gene, CDR1 is KGHSH and CDR2 is LQKENI. The CDR3 loop reads CASSPPGGEQYF. The CDR3 DNA follows: TGTGCCAGCTCACCACCCGGGGGCGAGCAGTACTTC.

The V and J genes are TRBV29-1 and TRBJ2-7; D may be TRBD2 (6 bases). Germline-derived CDR1 and CDR2 are SQVTM and ANQGSEA. The CDR3 is 14 amino acids. V was cut by 4 bases and J by 6 bases, with 19 bases left in between. CDR3 sequence reads: CSVVLAESLGEQYF. The CDR3 nucleotides are TGCAGCGTTGTATTAGCGGAGTCCCTAGGCGAGCAGTACTTC.

V gene TRBV5-6 combines with J gene TRBJ2-3; 9 bases line up with TRBD2. Germline V CDR1 and CDR2: SGHDT, YYEEEE. The V and J ends lost 6 bases and 3 bases, in that order; junction bases with no gene match: 8. The CDR3 runs 15 residues. CDR3 sequence (DNA): TGTGCCAGCAAGGGCTTAGCGGGGGCTACAGATACGCAGTATTTT. It codes for CASKGLAGATDTQYF.

J is TRBJ2-1 and V is TRBV9, with D hard to call. Germline V gene sequence: CDR1 SGDLS, CDR2 YYNGEE. With 4 bases removed from V and 0 bases from J, the gap between germline ends came to 17 bases. The CDR3 covers 17 residues. CDR3 in amino acids: CASSLVGVISSYNEQFF. DNA of the CDR3: TGTGCCAGCAGCTTGGTTGGGGTGATAAGCTCCTACAATGAGCAGTTCTTC. Complete variable domain (other parts from reference TRBV9 and TRBJ2-1): DSGVTQTPKHLITATGQRVTLRCSPRSGDLSVYWYQQSLDQGLQFLIQYYNGEERAKGNILERFSAQQFPDLHSELNLSSLELGDSALYFCASSLVGVISSYNEQFFGPGTRLTVL.

The genes are TRBV7-8 and TRBJ2-7; the D is unclear. The V end lost 1 base, the J end lost 4 bases, and 8 bases lay between the germline ends. This CDR3 contains 13 residues. CDR1 SGHVS and CDR2 FQNEAQ come from the germline V gene. CDR3 in DNA: TGTGCCAGCAGCTTAGTCGTCGGGTACGAGCAGTACTTC. Amino acids: CASSLVVGYEQYF.

The rearrangement joins TRBV19 to TRBJ2-1, with 7 bases identical to TRBD2. The V segment lost 7 bases and the J segment 5 bases; nucleotides outside the gene matches: 11. This CDR3 spans 15 amino acids. The V gene's germline CDR1 is LNHDA and CDR2 SQIVND (reference sequence). CDR3 amino acids: CASTRWASGDNEQFF. DNA for the CDR3: TGTGCCAGTACCCGGTGGGCTAGCGGTGACAATGAGCAGTTCTTC.

The rearrangement links TRBV15 to TRBJ2-1; 9 positions match TRBD2. V dropped 5 bases and J dropped 8; count of bases not matched to a gene: 13. This CDR3 has 16 residues. Germline V lookup: CDR1 LNHNV, CDR2 YYDKDF (reference sequence). CDR3 sequence (DNA): TGTGCCACCAGCCCCTTTTTTGTTAGCGGGGGCGATGAGCAGTTCTTC. It codes for CATSPFFVSGGDEQFF.